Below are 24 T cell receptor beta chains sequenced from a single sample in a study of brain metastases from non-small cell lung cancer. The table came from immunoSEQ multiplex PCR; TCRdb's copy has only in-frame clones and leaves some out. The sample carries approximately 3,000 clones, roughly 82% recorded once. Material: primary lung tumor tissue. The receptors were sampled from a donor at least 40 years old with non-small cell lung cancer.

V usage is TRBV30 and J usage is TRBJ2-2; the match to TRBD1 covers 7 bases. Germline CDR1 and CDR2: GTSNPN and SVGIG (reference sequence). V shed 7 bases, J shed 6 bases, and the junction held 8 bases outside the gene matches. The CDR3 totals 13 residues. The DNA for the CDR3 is TGTGCCTTTATCAGGGGGTTTCCCGGGGAGCTGTTTTTT. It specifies CAFIRGFPGELFF.

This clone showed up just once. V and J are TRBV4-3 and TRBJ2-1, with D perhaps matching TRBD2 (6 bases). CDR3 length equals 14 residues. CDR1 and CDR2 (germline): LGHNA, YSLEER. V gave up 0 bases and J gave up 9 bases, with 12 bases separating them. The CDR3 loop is CASSQERGGIEQFF. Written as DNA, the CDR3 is TGCGCCAGCAGCCAAGAGCGGGGTGGCATTGAGCAGTTCTTC.

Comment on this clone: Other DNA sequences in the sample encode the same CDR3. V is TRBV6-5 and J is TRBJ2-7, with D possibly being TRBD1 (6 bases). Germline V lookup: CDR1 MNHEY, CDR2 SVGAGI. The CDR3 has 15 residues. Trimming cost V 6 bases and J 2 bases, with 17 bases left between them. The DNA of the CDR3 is TGTGCCAGCAGATCCGGAACAGGGACAACCTACGAGCAGTACTTC. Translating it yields CASRSGTGTTYEQYF.

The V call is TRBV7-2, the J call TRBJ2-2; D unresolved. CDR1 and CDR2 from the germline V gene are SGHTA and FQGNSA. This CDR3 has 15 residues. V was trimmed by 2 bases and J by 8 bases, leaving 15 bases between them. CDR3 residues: CASSLMLQPPGELFF. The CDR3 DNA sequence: TGTGCCAGCAGCTTAATGCTCCAACCCCCGGGGGAGCTGTTTTTT.

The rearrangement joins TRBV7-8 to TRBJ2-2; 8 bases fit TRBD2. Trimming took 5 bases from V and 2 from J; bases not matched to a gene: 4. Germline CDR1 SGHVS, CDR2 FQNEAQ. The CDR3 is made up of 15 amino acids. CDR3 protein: CASSAVAGNTGELFF. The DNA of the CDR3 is TGTGCCAGCAGCGCCGTAGCGGGAAACACCGGGGAGCTGTTTTTT.

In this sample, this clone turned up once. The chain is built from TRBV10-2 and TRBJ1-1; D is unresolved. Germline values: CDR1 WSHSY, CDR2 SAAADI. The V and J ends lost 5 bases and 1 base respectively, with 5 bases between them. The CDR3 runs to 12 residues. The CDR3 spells CASSYENTEAFF. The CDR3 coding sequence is TGCGCCAGCAGTTACGAGAACACTGAAGCTTTCTTT.

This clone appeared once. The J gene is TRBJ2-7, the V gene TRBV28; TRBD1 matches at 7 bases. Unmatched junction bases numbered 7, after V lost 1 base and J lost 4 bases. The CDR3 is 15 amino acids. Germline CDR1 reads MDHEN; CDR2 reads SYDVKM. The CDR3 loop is CASSLFTGAVYEQYF. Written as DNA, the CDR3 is TGTGCCAGCAGTTTATTTACAGGGGCAGTATACGAGCAGTACTTC.

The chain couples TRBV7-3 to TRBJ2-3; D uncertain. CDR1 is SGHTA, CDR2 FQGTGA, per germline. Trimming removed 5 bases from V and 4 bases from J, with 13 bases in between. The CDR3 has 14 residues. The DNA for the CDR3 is TGTGCCAGCAGCGTAAGCCAGTACCCAGATACGCAGTATTTT. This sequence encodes CASSVSQYPDTQYF.

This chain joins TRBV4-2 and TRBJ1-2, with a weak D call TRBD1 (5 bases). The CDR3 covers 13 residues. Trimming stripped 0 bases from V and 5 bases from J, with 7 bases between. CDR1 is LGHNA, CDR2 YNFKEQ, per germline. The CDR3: CASSQERGYGYTF. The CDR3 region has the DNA TGTGCCAGCAGCCAAGAAAGGGGATATGGCTACACCTTC.

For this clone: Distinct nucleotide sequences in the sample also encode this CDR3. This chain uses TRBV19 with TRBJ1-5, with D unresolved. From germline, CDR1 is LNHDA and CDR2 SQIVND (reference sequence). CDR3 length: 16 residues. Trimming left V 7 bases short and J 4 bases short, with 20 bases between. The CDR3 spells CASMAALGLSNQPQHF. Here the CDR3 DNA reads TGTGCCAGTATGGCGGCCCTCGGGTTATCTAATCAGCCCCAGCATTTT.

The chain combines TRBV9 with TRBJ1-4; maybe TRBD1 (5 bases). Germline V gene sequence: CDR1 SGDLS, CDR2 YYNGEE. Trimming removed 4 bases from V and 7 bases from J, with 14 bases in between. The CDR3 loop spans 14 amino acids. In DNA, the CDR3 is TGTGCCAGCAGCCCGCAGGGCATCGGTGAAAAACTGTTTTTT. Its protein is CASSPQGIGEKLFF.

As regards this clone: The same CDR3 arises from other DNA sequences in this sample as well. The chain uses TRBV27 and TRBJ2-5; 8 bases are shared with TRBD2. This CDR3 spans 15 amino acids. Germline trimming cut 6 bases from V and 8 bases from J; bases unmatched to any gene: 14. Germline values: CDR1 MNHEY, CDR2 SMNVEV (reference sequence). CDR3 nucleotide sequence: TGTGCCAGCAGAGGCACCCGGACTAGCTGGGAAACCCAGTACTTC. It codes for CASRGTRTSWETQYF.

In DNA, the CDR3 is TGTGCCAGCAGCCCCAGTCGGGAGGGCTTTTCCGAGCAGTACTTC. This codes for CASSPSREGFSEQYF. The chain joins TRBV14 to TRBJ2-7; TRBD2 agrees at 8 bases. The germline V gene has CDR1 SGHDN and CDR2 FVKESK. J gave up 6 bases and V 4 bases, and 11 bases lay outside the gene matches. The CDR3 sequence is 15 residues long.

The CDR3 here is CASSRWTSGSSETQYF. In DNA form, the CDR3 reads TGTGCCAGCAGCCGCTGGACTAGCGGGAGTTCAGAGACCCAGTACTTC. V gene TRBV28 combines with J gene TRBJ2-5; TRBD2 matches at 13 bases. The V gene's germline CDR1 is MDHEN and CDR2 SYDVKM. The V gene end was trimmed by 6 bases and the J gene end by 4 bases; junction bases not matched to a gene: 8. The CDR3 is 16 amino acids.

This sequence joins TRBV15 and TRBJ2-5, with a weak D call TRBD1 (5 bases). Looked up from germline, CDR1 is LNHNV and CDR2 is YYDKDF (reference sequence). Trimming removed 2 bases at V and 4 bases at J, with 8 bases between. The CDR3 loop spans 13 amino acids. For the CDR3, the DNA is TGTGCCACCAGCAGACAGGGTCGAGAGACCCAGTACTTC. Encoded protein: CATSRQGRETQYF.

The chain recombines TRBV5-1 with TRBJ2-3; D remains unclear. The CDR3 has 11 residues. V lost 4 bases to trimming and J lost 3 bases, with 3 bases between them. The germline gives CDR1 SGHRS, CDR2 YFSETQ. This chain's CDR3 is CASSVTDTQYF. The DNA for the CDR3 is TGCGCCAGCAGCGTTACAGATACGCAGTATTTT. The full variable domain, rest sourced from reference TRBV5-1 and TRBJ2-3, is KAGVTQTPRYLIKTRGQQVTLSCSPISGHRSVSWYQQTPGQGLQFLFEYFSETQRNKGNFPGRFSGRQFSNSRSEMNVSTLELGDSALYLCASSVTDTQYFGPGTRLTVL.

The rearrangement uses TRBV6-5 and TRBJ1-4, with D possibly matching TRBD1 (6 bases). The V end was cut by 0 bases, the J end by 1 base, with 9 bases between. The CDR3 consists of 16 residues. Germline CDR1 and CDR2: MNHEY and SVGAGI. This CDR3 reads CASSYSPGETNEKLFF. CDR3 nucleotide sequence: TGTGCCAGCAGTTACTCGCCAGGGGAAACTAATGAAAAACTGTTTTTT.

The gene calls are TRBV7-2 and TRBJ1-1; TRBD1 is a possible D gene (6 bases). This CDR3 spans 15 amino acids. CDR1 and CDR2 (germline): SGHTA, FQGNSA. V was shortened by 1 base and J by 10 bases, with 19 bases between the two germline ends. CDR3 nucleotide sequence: TGTGCCAGCAGCTTAGTTGGGGGGGCTAAGATTGGAGCTTTCTTT. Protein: CASSLVGGAKIGAFF.

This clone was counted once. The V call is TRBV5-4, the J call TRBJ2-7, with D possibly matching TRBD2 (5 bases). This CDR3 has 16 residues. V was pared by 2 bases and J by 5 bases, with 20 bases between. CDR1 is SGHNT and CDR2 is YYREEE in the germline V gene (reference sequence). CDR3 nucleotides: TGTGCCAGCAGCTTAGGGATGGTGGGAGCTCGCAACGAGCAGTACTTC. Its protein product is CASSLGMVGARNEQYF.

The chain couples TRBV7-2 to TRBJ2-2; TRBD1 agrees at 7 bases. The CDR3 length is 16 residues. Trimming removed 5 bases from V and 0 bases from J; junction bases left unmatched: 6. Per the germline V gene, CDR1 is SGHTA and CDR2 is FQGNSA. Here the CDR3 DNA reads TGTGCCAGCAGCGGACAGGCCGTTGCGAACACCGGGGAGCTGTTTTTT. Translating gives CASSGQAVANTGELFF. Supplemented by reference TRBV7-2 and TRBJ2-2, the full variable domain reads GAGVSQSPSNKVTEKGKDVELRCDPISGHTALYWYRQSLGQGLEFLIYFQGNSAPDKSGLPSDRFSAERTGGSVSTLTIQRTQQEDSAVYLCASSGQAVANTGELFFGEGSRLTVL.

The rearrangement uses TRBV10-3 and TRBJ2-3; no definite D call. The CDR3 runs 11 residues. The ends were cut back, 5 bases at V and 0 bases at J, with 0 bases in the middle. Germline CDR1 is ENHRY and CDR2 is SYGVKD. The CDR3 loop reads CAISSTDTQYF. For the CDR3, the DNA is TGTGCCATCAGTAGCACAGATACGCAGTATTTT.

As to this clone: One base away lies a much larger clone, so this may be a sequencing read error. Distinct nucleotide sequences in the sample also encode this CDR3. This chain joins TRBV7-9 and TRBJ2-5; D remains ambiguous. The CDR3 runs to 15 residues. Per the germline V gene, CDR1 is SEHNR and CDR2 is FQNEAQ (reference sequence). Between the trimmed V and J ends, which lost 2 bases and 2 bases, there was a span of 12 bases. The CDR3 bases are TGTGCCAGCAGCTTAAGATTAGGAGAGCAAGAGACCCAGTACTTC. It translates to CASSLRLGEQETQYF.

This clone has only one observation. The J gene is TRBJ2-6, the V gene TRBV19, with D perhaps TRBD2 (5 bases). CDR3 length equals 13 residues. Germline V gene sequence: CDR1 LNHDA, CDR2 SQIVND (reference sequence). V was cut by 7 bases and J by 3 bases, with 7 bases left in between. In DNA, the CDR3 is TGTGCCAGTACGGCGGGTGGGGCCAACGTCCTGACTTTC. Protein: CASTAGGANVLTF. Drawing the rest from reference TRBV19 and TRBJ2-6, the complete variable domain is DGGITQSPKYLFRKEGQNVTLSCEQNLNHDAMYWYRQDPGQGLRLIYYSQIVNDFQKGDIAEGYSVSREKKESFPLTVTSAQKNPTAFYLCASTAGGANVLTFGAGSRLTVL.

The CDR3 reads CASSYESTYNEQFF. CDR3 in DNA: TGTGCCAGCAGTTATGAATCTACCTACAATGAGCAGTTCTTC. The genes are TRBV6-5 and TRBJ2-1; no firm D call. V gave up 3 bases and J gave up 2 bases, with 8 bases separating them. The CDR3 has 14 amino acids. Germline V gene lookup returns CDR1 MNHEY and CDR2 SVGAGI.